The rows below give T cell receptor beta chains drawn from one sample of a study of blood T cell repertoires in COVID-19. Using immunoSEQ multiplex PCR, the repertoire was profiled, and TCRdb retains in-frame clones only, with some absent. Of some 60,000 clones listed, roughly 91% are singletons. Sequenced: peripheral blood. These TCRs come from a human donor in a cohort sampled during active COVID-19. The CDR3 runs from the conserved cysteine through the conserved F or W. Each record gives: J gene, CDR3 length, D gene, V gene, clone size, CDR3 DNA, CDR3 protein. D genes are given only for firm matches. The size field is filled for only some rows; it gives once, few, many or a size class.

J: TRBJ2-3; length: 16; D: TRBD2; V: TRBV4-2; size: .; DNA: TGTGCCAGCAGCCAAGGTAGCGGGAGGGAGACAGATACGCAGTATTTT; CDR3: CASSQGSGRETDTQYF
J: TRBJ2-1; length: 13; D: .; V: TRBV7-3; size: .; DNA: TGTGCCAGCAGCCAGACTTCCTACAATGAGCAGTTCTTC; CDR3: CASSQTSYNEQFF
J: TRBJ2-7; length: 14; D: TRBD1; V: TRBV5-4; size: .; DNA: TGTGCCAGCAGCTTGTGGACAGGGGTTCACGAGCAGTACTTC; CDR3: CASSLWTGVHEQYF
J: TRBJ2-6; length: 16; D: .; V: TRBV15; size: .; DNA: TGTGCCACCAGCAGGGACACCGACTCTGGGGCCAACGTCCTGACTTTC; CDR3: CATSRDTDSGANVLTF
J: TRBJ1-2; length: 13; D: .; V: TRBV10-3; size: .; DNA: TGTGCCATCAGTGGAACAGGGAACTATGGCTACACCTTC; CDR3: CAISGTGNYGYTF
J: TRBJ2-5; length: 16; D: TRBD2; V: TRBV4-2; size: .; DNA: TGTGCCAGCAGCCAAGATCAGGAGGGAGGGATGGAGACCCAGTACTTC; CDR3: CASSQDQEGGMETQYF
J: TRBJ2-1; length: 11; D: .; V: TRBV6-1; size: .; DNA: TGTGCCAGCAGTGAATTCCAAGGGGCGTTCTTC; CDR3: CASSEFQGAFF
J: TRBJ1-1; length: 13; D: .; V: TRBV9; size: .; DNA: TGTGCCAGCAGCGCAGCGCAGAACACTGAAGCTTTCTTT; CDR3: CASSAAQNTEAFF
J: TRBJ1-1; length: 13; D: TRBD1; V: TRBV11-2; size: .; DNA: TGTGCCAGCAGCAGACGGACAGGGCGAGAAGCTTTCTTT; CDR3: CASSRRTGREAFF
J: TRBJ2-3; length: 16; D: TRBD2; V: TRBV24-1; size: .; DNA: TGTGCCACCAGTGATCCCCGGGACTATAGCACAGATACGCAGTATTTT; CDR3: CATSDPRDYSTDTQYF
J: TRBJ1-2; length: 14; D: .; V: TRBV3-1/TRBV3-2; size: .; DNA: TGTGCCAGCAGCCCCGCGGGGGTTAGGGGTGGCTACACCTTC; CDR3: CASSPAGVRGGYTF
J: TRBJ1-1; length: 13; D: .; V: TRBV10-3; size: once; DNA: TGTGCCATCAGTGAAGCAGGGAACACTGAAGCTTTCTTT; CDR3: CAISEAGNTEAFF
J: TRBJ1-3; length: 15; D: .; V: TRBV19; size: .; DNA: TGTGCCAGTAGTAGGACACAGGGTCCCGGAAACACCATATATTTT; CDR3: CASSRTQGPGNTIYF
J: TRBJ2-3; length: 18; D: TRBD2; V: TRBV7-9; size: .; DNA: TGTGCCAGCAGCCTTTATGGGGTAAGCGGGACGGAGGCAGATACGCAGTATTTT; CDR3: CASSLYGVSGTEADTQYF
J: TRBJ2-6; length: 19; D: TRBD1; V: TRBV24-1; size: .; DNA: TGTGCCACCAGTGATCCACCGGGACAGGGGTCCTCTGGGGCCAACGTCCTGACTTTC; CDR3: CATSDPPGQGSSGANVLTF
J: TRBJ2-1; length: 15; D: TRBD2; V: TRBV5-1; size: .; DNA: TGCGCCAGCAGCCCTGTGGGACTAGCCCTAAATGAGCAGTTCTTC; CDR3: CASSPVGLALNEQFF
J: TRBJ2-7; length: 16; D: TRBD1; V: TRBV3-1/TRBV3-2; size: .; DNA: TGTGCCAGCAGCCCCCGACAGGGCATTTACTCCTACGAGCAGTACTTC; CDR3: CASSPRQGIYSYEQYF
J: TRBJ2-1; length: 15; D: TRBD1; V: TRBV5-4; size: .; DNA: TGTGCCAGCAGCTTGAGGGACAGGGGTTACAATGAGCAGTTCTTC; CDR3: CASSLRDRGYNEQFF
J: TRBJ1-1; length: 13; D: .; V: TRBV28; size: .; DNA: TGTGCCAGCTTTCGGGGGGCGAGCACTGAAGCTTTCTTT; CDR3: CASFRGASTEAFF
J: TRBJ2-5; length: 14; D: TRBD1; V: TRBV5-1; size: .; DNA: TGCGCCAGCAGCCCGGGACAGCCTCAAGAGACCCAGTACTTC; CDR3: CASSPGQPQETQYF
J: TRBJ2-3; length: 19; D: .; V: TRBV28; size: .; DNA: TGTGCCAGCAGTTTTGCTTATGAGGACAGTCACCTGGTCACAGATACGCAGTATTTT; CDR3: CASSFAYEDSHLVTDTQYF
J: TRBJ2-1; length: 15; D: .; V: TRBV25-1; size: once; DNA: TGTGCCAGCAGTGTCTCAGGGTTGCGAGGACTACGCTGGTTCTTC; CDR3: CASSVSGLRGLRWFF
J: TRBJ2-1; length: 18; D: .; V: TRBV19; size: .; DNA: TGTGCCAGTAGTCGCTACCCACCTTCCCGGGACACAAACAATGAGCAGTTCTTC; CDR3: CASSRYPPSRDTNNEQFF
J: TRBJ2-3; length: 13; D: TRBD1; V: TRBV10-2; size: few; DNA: TGCGCCAGCAGTGGCTCCCGGGACAGGGGGGGAAATTTT; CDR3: CASSGSRDRGGNF
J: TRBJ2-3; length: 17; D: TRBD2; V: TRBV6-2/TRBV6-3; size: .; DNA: TGTGCCAGCAGCCGCGCCGGGACTAGGATTAGCACAGATACGCAGTATTTT; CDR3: CASSRAGTRISTDTQYF
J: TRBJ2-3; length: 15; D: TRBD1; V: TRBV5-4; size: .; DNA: TGTGCCAGCAGCCCGGGGGACAGGGGCACAGATACGCAGTATTTT; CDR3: CASSPGDRGTDTQYF
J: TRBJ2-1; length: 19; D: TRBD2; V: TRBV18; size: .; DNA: TGTGCCAGCTCACCTCCCTGGGGCGCTAGCGGGACAGACTACAATGAGCAGTTCTTC; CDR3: CASSPPWGASGTDYNEQFF
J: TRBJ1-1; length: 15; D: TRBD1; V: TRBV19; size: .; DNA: TGTGCCAGCCGGGACAGGGGCGTTTTGAACACTGAAGCTTTCTTT; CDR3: CASRDRGVLNTEAFF
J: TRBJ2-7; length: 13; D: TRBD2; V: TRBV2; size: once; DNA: TGTGCCAGCAGCCTAGGACTAGTAGAGGAGCAGTACTTC; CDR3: CASSLGLVEEQYF
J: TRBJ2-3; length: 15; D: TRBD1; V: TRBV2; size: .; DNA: TGTGCCAGCAGTCCGGACAGGGCTAGCACAGATACGCAGTATTTT; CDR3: CASSPDRASTDTQYF
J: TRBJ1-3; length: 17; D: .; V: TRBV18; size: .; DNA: TGTGCCAGCTCACCACCCCAGGGCGCGAGCTCTGGAAACACCATATATTTT; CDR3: CASSPPQGASSGNTIYF
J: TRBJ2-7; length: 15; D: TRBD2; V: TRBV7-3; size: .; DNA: TGTGCCAGCAGCCAGCGGGAGGGCCCCACCTACGAGCAGTACTTC; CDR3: CASSQREGPTYEQYF
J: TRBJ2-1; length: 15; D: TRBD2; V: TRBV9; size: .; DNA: TGTGCCAGCACAATAGCGGGAGAGGGCTACAATGAGCAGTTCTTC; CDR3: CASTIAGEGYNEQFF
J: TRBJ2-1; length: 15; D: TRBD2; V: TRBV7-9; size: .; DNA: TGTGCCAGCAGCTTAGCTAGCGGGAGGGCCGATGAGCAGTTCTTC; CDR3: CASSLASGRADEQFF
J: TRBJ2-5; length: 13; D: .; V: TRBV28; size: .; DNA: TGTGCCAGCAGTTCTTTACAAGTGGAGACCCAGTACTTC; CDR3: CASSSLQVETQYF
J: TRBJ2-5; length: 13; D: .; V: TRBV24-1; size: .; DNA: TGTGCCACCAGTGATCTCCTCCGGGAGACCCAGTACTTC; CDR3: CATSDLLRETQYF
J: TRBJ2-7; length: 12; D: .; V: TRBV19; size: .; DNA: TGTGCCAGTAGGGGATTTGGGAGCGAGCAGTACTTC; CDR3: CASRGFGSEQYF
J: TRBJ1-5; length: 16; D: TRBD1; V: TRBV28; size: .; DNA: TGTGCCAGCAGTTTAGTCGACAGGGTGAAGAGTCAGCCCCAGCATTTT; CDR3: CASSLVDRVKSQPQHF
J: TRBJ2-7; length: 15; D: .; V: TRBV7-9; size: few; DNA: TGTGCCAGCACCTTAGCAGGCGGCAGCTCCTACGAGCAGTACTTC; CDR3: CASTLAGGSSYEQYF
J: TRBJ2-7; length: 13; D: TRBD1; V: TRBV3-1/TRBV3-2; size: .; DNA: TGTGCCAGCAGCCAAGGGACAGGGCCCGGGCAGTACTTC; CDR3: CASSQGTGPGQYF
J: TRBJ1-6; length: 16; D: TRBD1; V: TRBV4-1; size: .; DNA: TGCGCCAGCAGCCAGGACATCACAGGGGGCGGGTCACCCCTCCACTTT; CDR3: CASSQDITGGGSPLHF
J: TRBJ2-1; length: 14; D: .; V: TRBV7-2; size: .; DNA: TGTGCCAGCAGCTTAGCTTCGGGGAAGAATGAGCAGTTCTTC; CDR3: CASSLASGKNEQFF
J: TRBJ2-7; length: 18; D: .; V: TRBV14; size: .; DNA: TGTGCCAGCAGCCAAGCGGACGGGTTTGGGACTTCTCTACGTAAGCAGTACTTC; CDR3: CASSQADGFGTSLRKQYF
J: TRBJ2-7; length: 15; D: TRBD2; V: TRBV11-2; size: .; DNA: TGTGCCAGCAGCTTACTAGCGGTGAGCTCCTACGAGCAGTACTTC; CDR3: CASSLLAVSSYEQYF
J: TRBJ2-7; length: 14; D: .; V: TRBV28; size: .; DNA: TGTGCCACCAACCAGGGGAGCGGGACCTACGAGCAGTACTTC; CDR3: CATNQGSGTYEQYF
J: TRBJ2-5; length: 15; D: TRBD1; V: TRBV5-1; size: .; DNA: TGCGCCAGCACCAAGGGGGCCACCCTCCAAGAGACCCAGTACTTC; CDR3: CASTKGATLQETQYF
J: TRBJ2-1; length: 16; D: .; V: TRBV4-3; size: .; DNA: TGCGCCAGCAGCCAAGATCAAGGGGCCACCTACAATGAGCAGTTCTTC; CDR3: CASSQDQGATYNEQFF
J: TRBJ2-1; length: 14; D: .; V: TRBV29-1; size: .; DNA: TGCAGCGTTGGTTCGCAGGGGGGAGTGGGTGAGCAGTTCTTC; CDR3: CSVGSQGGVGEQFF
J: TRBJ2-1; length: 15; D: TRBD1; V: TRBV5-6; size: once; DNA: TGTGCCAGCAGCCTGATGACAGGGGCCGACTATGAGCAGTTCTTC; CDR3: CASSLMTGADYEQFF
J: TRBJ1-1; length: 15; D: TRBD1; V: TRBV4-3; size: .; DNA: TGCGCCAGCTCTATTACGACAGGGGCGAACACTGAAGCTTTCTTT; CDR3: CASSITTGANTEAFF
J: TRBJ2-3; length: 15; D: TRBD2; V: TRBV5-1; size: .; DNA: TGCGCCAGCAGCTTGGTGGCGGGAGGGACAGATACGCAGTATTTT; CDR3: CASSLVAGGTDTQYF
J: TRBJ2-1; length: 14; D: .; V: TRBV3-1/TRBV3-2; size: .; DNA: TGTGCCAGCAGCCAAGGAGCCGGCTACAATGAGCAGTTCTTC; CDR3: CASSQGAGYNEQFF
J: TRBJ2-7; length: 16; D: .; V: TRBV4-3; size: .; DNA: TGCGCCAGCAGCCAAAGCCCGCTCCCTGGTTCCTACGAGCAGTACTTC; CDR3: CASSQSPLPGSYEQYF
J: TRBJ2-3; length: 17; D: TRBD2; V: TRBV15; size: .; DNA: TGTGCCACCAGCAGAGCTTCCACTAGCGCAAGCACAGATACGCAGTATTTT; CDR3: CATSRASTSASTDTQYF
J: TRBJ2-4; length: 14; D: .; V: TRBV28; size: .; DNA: TGTGCCAGCGGGGGAGGGGGGCACCAAAACATTCAGTACTTC; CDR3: CASGGGGHQNIQYF